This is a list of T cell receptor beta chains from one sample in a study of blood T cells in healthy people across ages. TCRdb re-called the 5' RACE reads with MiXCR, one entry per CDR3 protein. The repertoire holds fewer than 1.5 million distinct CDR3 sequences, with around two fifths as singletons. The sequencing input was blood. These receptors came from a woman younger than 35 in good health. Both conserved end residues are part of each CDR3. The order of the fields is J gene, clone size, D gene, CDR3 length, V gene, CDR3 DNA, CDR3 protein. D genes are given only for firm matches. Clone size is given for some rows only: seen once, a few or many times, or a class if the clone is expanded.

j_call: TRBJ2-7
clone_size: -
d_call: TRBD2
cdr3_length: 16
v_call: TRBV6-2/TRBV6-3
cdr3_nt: TGTGCCAGCAGCCCTCTAGCGGGATCGGGGTACAATGAGCAGTACTTC
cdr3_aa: CASSPLAGSGYNEQYF

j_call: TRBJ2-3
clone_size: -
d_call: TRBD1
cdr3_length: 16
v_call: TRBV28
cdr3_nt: TGTGCCAGCAGCGACCAACAGACAGGGGCTGGGGATACGCAGTATTTT
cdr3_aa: CASSDQQTGAGDTQYF

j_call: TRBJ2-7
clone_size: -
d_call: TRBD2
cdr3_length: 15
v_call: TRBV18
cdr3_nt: TGTGCCAGCTCACCTCGTAGCGGGGACTACAATGAGCAGTACTTC
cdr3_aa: CASSPRSGDYNEQYF

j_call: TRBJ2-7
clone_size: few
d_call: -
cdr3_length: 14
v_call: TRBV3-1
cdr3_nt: TGTGCCAGCAGCCAAGATCGGAGGGGCTACGAGCAGTACTTC
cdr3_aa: CASSQDRRGYEQYF

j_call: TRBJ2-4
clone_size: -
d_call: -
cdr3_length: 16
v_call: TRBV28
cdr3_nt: TGTGCCAGCAGTTTCAGCTCACAGGGCGGCAAAAACATTCAGTACTTC
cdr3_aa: CASSFSSQGGKNIQYF

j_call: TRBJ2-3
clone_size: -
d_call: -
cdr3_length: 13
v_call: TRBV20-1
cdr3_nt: TGCAGTGCTAGTGACGGATTCACAGATACGCAGTATTTT
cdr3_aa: CSASDGFTDTQYF

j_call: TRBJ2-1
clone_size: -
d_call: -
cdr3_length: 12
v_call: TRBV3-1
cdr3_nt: TGTGCCAGCAGCCAAGTGAGGGAGACCCAGTTCTTC
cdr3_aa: CASSQVRETQFF

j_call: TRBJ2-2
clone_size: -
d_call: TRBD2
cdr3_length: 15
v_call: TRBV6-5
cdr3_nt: TGTGCCAGCAGTTACTCGATCGGGGGGGACAGGGAGCTGTTTTTT
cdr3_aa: CASSYSIGGDRELFF

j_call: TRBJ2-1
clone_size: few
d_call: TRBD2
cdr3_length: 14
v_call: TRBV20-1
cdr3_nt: TGCAGTGCTGGACTAGCGGGAGGGTGGAATGAGCAGTTCTTC
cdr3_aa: CSAGLAGGWNEQFF

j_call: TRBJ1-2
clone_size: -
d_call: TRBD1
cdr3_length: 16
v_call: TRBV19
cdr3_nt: TGTGCCAGTAGCTCGGAGGGGGCGCGACGGATCTTTGGCTACACCTTC
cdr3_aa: CASSSEGARRIFGYTF

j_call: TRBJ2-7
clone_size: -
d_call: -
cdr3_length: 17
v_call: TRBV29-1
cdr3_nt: TGCAGCGTTGAAGGACGAGGCAAGGAGGGAGAACGGCAAGGGCAGTACTTC
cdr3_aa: CSVEGRGKEGERQGQYF

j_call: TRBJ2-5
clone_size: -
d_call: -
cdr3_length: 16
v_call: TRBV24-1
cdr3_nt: TGTGCCACCAGTGATCTGGACGGGGGCCCACCCGAGGAGCAGTACTTC
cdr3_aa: CATSDLDGGPPEEQYF

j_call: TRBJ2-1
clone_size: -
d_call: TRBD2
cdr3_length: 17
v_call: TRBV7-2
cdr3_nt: TGTGCCAGCAGCTTTCCTCCCAGACTAGCGGGGGACAATGAGCAGTTCTTC
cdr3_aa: CASSFPPRLAGDNEQFF

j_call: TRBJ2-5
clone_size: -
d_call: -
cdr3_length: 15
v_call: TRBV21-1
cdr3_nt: TGTGCCAGCAGCAAAGAAAATCTAGCGGGGAATGAGCAGTACTTC
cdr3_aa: CASSKENLAGNEQYF

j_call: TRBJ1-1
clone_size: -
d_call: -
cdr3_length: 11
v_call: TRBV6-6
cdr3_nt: TGTGCCAGCAGACCCCAGAATGAAGCTTTCTTT
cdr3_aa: CASRPQNEAFF

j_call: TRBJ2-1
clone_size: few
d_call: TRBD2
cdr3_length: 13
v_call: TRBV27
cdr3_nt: TGTGCCAGCAGTTTTGGGGAGGGCAATGAGCAGTTCTTC
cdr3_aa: CASSFGEGNEQFF

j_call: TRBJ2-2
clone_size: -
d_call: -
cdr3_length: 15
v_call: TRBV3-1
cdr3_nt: TGTGCCAGCAGCCTGACAGTTACTTACACCGGGGAGCTGTTTTTT
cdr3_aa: CASSLTVTYTGELFF